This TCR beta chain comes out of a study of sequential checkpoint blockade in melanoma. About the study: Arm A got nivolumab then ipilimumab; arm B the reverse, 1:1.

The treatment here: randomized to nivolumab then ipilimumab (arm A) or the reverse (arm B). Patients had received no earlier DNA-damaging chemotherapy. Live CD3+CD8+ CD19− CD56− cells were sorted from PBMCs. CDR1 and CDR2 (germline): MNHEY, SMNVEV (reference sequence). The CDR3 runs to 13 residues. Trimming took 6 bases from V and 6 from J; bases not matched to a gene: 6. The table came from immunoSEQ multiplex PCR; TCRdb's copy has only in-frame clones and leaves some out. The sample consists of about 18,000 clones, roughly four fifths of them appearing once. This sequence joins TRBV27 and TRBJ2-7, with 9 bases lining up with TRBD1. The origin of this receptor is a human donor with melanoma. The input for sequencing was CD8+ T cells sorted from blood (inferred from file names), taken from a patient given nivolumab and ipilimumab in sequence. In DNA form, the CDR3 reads TGTGCCAGCAGCTCCGGGACAGGGATCGAGCAGTACTTC. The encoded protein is CASSSGTGIEQYF.